These 10 T cell receptor beta chains share one sample of origin, sequenced in a study of CXCR3-negative and CXCR3-positive naive CD8 T cells (dated by TCRdb to about 2019). What the authors observed across the whole study: Compared with CXCR3-negative naive cells, CXCR3-positive naive cells had TRB CDR3s with higher hydrophobicity (lower Kidera factor 4), lower energy, and higher strength and volume indices.

TCRdb shows the sequencer as NextSeq 550. The Human TCR Profiling Kit (MiLaboratory) was used to make UMI-labeled 5' RACE TRB cDNA libraries. Once TCRdb had reprocessed the reads, it stored one entry per CDR3 protein sequence and supplied no DNA. The table of this sample itemizes 95,000 to 100,000 distinct CDR3 sequences. Roughly 1.1% of the sample rests with the top ten. Which antigens these TCRs recognize remains unknown. The sample taken for sequencing was naive CXCR3+ CD8+ T cells from blood. The cell subset or site label corresponds to: CD45RO-CCR7+CD27+CD95- naive CD8+ T cells expressing CXCR3 (TNR3+). These receptors were obtained from a human donor in good health. Some clones in this sample may be carry-over from other donors' samples.

The chain has TRBV29-1 and TRBJ1-2. CDR1 and CDR2 (germline): SQVTM, ANQGSEA. The CDR3 extends over 13 amino acids. CDR3 protein: CSVEEGHNYGYTF.

The CDR3 protein is CASSQGFRPGGTYNEQFF. The chain combines TRBV4-3 with TRBJ2-1; TCRdb calls TRBD1, which cannot be checked without DNA. The CDR3 consists of 18 residues. The germline CDR1 and CDR2 sequences are LGHNA and YSLEER.

This sequence joins TRBV27 and TRBJ2-7; TCRdb's D call, TRBD1, is unchecked because there is no DNA. This CDR3 region has 13 residues. CDR1 MNHEY and CDR2 SMNVEV come from the germline V gene (reference sequence). This CDR3 reads CASSLRGGYEQYF.

This chain connects TRBV6-2 or TRBV6-3 to TRBJ2-2; with no DNA, the TCRdb D assignment of TRBD1 cannot be verified. Germline CDR1 and CDR2: MNHEY and SVGEGT. The CDR3 spans 18 residues. CDR3: CASSYSSPSGGQTGELFF.

CDR3 sequence reads: CASSLSTRRERTDTQYF. The gene calls are TRBV12-3 or TRBV12-4 and TRBJ2-3; without DNA, the TCRdb call of TRBD2 cannot be checked. The length of the CDR3 is 17 residues.

This chain uses TRBV29-1 with TRBJ2-1; TCRdb selects TRBD1, and the lack of DNA leaves this call unchecked. In germline, CDR1 is SQVTM, CDR2 ANQGSEA. The CDR3 consists of 12 residues. CDR3 in amino acids: CSSRQSYNEQFF.

CDR3 region: CASSPGHYEQYF. The chain couples TRBV5-5 to TRBJ2-7; TCRdb selects TRBD1, and the lack of DNA leaves this call unchecked. The germline CDR1 and CDR2 sequences are SGHKS and YYEKEE (reference sequence). There are 12 residues in the CDR3. The whole variable domain, remainder taken from reference TRBV5-5 and TRBJ2-7, is DAGVTQSPTHLIKTRGQQVTLRCSPISGHKSVSWYQQVLGQGPQFIFQYYEKEERGRGNFPDRFSARQFPNYSSELNVNALLLGDSALYLCASSPGHYEQYFGPGTRLTVT.

The gene calls are TRBV5-1 and TRBJ2-3. Germline assignment: CDR1 SGHRS and CDR2 YFSETQ. This CDR3 is built from 12 residues. CDR3 region: CASSLSVDTQYF.

The J gene is TRBJ1-3, the V gene TRBV29-1; the TRBD1 assignment by TCRdb is unverifiable without DNA. The CDR3 is 15 residues long. Per the germline V gene, CDR1 is SQVTM and CDR2 is ANQGSEA. Here the CDR3 reads CSVVPDRNSGNTIYF. The full variable domain, with the rest looked up from reference TRBV29-1 and TRBJ1-3, is SAVISQKPSRDICQRGTSLTIQCQVDSQVTMMFWYRQQPGQSLTLIATANQGSEATYESGFVIDKFPISRPNLTFSTLTVSNMSPEDSSIYLCSVVPDRNSGNTIYFGEGSWLTVV.

The J gene is TRBJ2-3, the V gene TRBV27. The CDR3 has 12 residues. The germline gives CDR1 MNHEY, CDR2 SMNVEV (reference sequence). The CDR3 here is CASSPNGDTQYF.